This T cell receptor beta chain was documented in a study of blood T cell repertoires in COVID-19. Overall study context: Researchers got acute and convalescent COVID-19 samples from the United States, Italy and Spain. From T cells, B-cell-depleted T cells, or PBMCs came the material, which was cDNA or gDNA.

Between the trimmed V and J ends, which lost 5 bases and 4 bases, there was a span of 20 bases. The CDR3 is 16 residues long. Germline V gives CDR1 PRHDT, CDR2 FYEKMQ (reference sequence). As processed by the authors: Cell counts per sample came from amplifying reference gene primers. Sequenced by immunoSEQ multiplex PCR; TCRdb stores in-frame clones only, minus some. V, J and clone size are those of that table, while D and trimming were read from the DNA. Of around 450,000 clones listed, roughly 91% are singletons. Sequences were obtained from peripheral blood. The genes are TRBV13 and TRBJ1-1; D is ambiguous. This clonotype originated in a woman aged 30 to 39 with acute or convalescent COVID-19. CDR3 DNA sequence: TGTGCCAGCAGCGTATGGGCCGGGGTAGAAAGCACTGAAGCTTTCTTT. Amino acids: CASSVWAGVESTEAFF.